This entry is about one T cell receptor (beta chain). Its antigen is undetermined. For TCR, cDNA came from 5'RACE template switching, which added a universal primer site and UMIs. TCRdb reprocessed the 5' RACE reads with MiXCR, giving one entry per CDR3 protein. The profile shows hundreds of thousands of distinct CDR3 sequences, around 12% of them singletons. The sample belongs to a study of T cells after yellow fever vaccination. Looking at the study overall: Libraries from low-cell-number fractions were prepared with the SMART-Seq v4 Ultra Low Input RNA kit. Whole-study results and caveats: Boosting was followed by the reappearance of most primary-vaccination clones (around 96% CD4, about 90% CD8).

The CDR3 extends over 12 amino acids. Trimming shortened V by 1 base and J by 13 bases, and 11 bases separated the two germline ends. The germline V gene has CDR1 SGHDT and CDR2 YYEEEE. This clonotype was sampled from a man younger than 45 who received the YFV17D yellow fever vaccine. The sample was PBMCs, taken on the day of the yellow fever booster vaccination. The chain has TRBV5-6 and TRBJ1-4; D may be TRBD1 (5 bases). CDR3 protein: CASSLLPGGLFF. In DNA form, the CDR3 reads TGTGCCAGCAGCTTGTTGCCGGGGGGACTGTTTTTT.